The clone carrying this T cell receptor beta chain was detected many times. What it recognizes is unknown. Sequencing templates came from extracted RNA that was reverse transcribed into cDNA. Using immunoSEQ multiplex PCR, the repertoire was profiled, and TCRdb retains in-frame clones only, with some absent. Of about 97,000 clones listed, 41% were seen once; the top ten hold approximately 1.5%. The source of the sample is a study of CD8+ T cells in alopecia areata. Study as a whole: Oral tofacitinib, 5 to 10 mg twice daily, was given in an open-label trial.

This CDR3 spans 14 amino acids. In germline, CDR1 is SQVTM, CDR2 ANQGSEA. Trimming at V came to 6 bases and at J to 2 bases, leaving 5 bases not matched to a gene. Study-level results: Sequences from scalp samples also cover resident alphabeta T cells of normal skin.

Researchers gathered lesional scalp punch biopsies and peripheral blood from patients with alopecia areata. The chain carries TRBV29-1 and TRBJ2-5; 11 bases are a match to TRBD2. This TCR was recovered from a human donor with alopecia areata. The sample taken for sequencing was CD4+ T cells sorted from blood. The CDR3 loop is CSVTSGGPQETQYF. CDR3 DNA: TGCAGCGTAACTAGCGGGGGCCCTCAAGAGACCCAGTACTTC.